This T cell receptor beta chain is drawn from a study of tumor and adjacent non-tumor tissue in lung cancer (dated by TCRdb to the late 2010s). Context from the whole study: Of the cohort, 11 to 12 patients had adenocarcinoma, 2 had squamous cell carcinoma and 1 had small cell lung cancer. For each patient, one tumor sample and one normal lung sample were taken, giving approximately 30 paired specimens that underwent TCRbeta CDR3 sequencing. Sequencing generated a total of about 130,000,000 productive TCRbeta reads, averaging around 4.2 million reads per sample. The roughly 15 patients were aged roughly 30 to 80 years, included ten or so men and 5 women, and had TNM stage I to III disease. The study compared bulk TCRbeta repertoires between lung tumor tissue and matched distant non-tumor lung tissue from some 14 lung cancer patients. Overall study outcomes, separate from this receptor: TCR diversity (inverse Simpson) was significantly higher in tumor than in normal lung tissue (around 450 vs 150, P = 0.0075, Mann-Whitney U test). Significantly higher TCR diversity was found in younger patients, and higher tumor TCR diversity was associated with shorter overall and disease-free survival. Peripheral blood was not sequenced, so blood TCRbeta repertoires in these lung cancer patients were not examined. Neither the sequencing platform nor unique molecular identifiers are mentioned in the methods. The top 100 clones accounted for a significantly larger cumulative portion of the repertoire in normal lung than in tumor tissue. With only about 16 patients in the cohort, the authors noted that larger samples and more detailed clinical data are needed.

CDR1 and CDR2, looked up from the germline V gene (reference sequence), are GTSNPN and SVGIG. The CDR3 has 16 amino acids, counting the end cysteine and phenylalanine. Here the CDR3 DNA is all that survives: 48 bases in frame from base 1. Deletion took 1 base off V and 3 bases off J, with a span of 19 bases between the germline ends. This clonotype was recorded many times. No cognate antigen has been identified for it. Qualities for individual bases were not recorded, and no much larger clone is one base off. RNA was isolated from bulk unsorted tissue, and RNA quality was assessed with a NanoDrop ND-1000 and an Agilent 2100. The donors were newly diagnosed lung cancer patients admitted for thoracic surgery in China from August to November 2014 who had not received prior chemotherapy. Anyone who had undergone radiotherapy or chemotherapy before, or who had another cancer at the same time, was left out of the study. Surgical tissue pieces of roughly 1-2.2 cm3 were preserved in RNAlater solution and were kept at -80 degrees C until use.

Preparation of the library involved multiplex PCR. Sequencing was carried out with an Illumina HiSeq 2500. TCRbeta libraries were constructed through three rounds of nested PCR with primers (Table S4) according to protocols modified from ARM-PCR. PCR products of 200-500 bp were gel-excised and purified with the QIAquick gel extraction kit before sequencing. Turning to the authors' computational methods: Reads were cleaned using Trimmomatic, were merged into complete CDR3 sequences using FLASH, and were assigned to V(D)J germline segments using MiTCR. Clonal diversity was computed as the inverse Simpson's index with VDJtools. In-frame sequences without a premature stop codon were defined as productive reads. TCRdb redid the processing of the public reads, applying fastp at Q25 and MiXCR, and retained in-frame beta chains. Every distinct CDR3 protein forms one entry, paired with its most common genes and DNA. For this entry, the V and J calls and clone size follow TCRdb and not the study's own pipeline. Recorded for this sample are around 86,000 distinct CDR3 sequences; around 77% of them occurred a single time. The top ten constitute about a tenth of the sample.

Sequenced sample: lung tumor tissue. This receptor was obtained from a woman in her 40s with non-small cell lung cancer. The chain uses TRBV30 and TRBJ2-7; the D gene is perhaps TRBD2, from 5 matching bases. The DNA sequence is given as TGTGCCTGGAGTGGTTCTCCCGGGGAAACCGACTACGAGCAGTACTTC. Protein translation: CAWSGSPGETDYEQYF.